This entry features one T cell receptor (beta chain) sequence. Its antigen remains unidentified. Trimming stripped 0 bases from V and 5 bases from J, with 11 bases between. The CDR3 is 14 amino acids. Germline lookup yields CDR1 KGHSH and CDR2 LQKENI. This table comes from immunoSEQ multiplex PCR, and its TCRdb copy is limited to in-frame clones, with some not included. The sample lists 130,000 to 150,000 clones, about nine tenths occurring once. These data originate in a study of T cell responses to AZD1222 COVID-19 vaccine. Study-level results: Targets within unmutated variant regions were reportedly found for nearly half of spike-specific TCRs. Researchers took repertoire samples only after the peak T cell response had come.

The chain joins TRBV18 to TRBJ2-7; D possibly corresponds to TRBD1 (6 bases). Sample: peripheral blood, taken on day 0 of MenACWY control vaccination. The receptor's source is an adult in good health. The CDR3 nucleotides read TGTGCCAGCTCACCACCGAACAGGGTCGACGAGCAGTACTTC. Encoded protein: CASSPPNRVDEQYF.